A selection of T cell receptor beta chains follows, all from one sample in a study of OX40 agonist ivuxolimab in advanced cancers. The assay was immunoSEQ multiplex PCR, and TCRdb's table has in-frame clones only and misses some. The table records some 76,000 clones, 75% to 90% of them present only once. The sample in question was CD4+ or CD8+ T cells sorted from blood, obtained in a trial of the OX40 agonist ivuxolimab. The receptor set was obtained from an adult with an advanced solid tumor such as melanoma, head and neck, liver or kidney cancer. Both conserved end residues are part of each CDR3. The D gene is left open where the match is weak. A row's size may be missing; if present it is once, few, many or a size class.

TRBV5-4,NA,NA,TRBJ2-3,CASSQGSGALNTQYF,TGTGCCAGCAGCCAAGGGTCAGGAGCACTGAATACGCAGTATTTT
TRBV5-1,TRBD2,NA,TRBJ2-2,CASSISTSGGTGELFF,TGCGCCAGCAGCATATCGACTAGCGGGGGCACCGGGGAGCTGTTTTTT
TRBV5-5,NA,once,TRBJ1-1,CASSLSPGKDTEAFF,TGTGCCAGCAGCTTGTCCCCCGGTAAGGACACTGAAGCTTTCTTT
TRBV7-9,NA,NA,TRBJ1-2,CASSLKTGHYGYTF,TGTGCCAGCAGCTTAAAAACAGGGCACTATGGCTACACCTTC
TRBV6-5,NA,NA,TRBJ1-2,CASSYGGEGGYTF,TGTGCCAGCAGTTATGGGGGGGAGGGTGGCTACACCTTC
TRBV7-2,NA,few,TRBJ2-7,CASSSRDLTHEQYF,TGTGCCAGCAGCTCCCGGGACCTCACCCACGAGCAGTACTTC
TRBV19,NA,NA,TRBJ2-7,CATSLVGISYEQYF,TGTGCCACCTCACTGGTGGGGATTTCCTACGAGCAGTACTTC
TRBV7-9,NA,NA,TRBJ1-2,CASSLQLGSNYGYTF,TGTGCCAGCAGCTTACAGTTAGGGTCTAACTATGGCTACACCTTC
TRBV4-1,TRBD2,NA,TRBJ2-5,CASSPVEGGETQYF,TGCGCCAGCAGCCCTGTGGAGGGAGGGGAGACCCAGTACTTC
TRBV9,NA,NA,TRBJ2-1,CASSVTGVGYNEQFF,TGTGCCAGCAGCGTAACGGGAGTTGGTTACAATGAGCAGTTCTTC
TRBV30,TRBD2,NA,TRBJ2-3,CAWSVDGLAGDTQYF,TGTGCCTGGAGTGTAGACGGACTAGCGGGGGATACGCAGTATTTT
TRBV25-1,NA,NA,TRBJ1-1,CASSRSPNTEAFF,TGTGCCAGCTCCCGATCCCCGAACACTGAAGCTTTCTTT
TRBV7-9,NA,NA,TRBJ2-1,CASSLLTVTYNEQFF,TGTGCCAGCAGCTTACTGACAGTGACCTACAATGAGCAGTTCTTC
TRBV6-5,NA,few,TRBJ1-2,CASSYSTGGYTF,TGTGCCAGCAGTTACTCAACAGGGGGCTACACCTTC
TRBV11-2,TRBD1,NA,TRBJ1-2,CASSSIRDRRLANYGYTF,TGTGCCAGCAGCTCAATCCGGGACAGGCGCTTAGCTAACTATGGCTACACCTTC
TRBV6-5,TRBD2,NA,TRBJ2-7,CASSLAGTDYEQYF,TGTGCCAGCAGTCTAGCGGGGACGGATTACGAGCAGTACTTC